This TCR beta chain was identified in a study of T-cell reconstitution after alpha-beta-depleted transplantation in children. Findings of the study overall: Approximately two months post-transplant, alpha-beta T cells reportedly originated from several hundred expanded graft clones. Newly made T cells mostly supplied T-cell counts and diversity one year after transplant.

The V gene lost 4 bases and the J gene lost 5 bases, with 20 bases spanning the gap. The CDR3 sequence is 16 residues long. In germline, CDR1 is LGHDT, CDR2 YNNKEL (reference sequence). Unique molecular identifiers were used to barcode this TCRbeta library. Each CDR3 protein is one row after TCRdb ran MiXCR on the PCR reads. The table has over 120,000 distinct CDR3 sequences, 8.8% seen once. This clonotype was found many times. Its antigen is not identified. V gene TRBV3-1 combines with J gene TRBJ2-5, with D perhaps TRBD1 or TRBD2 (6 bases each). Material: PBMCs, mostly from graft donor cells, obtained 180 days after TCRalphabeta/CD19-depleted stem cell transplant. This receptor was obtained from a female patient aged 2-9 years who had a stem cell transplant for congenital amegakaryocytic thrombocytopenia, so the T cells may come from the graft donor. The CDR3 region has the DNA TGTGCCAGCAGCCGACCCACACAGGGACTCTCGGAGACCCAGTACTTC. This encodes CASSRPTQGLSETQYF.